This section outlines one T cell receptor (beta chain) sequence together with its context. What it binds is not known. Tagging with unique molecular identifiers was a feature of the TCR beta cDNA libraries. TCRdb independently ran MiXCR on the PCR reads; one entry per CDR3 protein. Of some 690,000 distinct CDR3 sequences listed, roughly 30% are singletons. The data belong to a study of post-analysis software for immune sequencing data. Study findings and constraints: The five TRBV segments detected at higher frequency in patients than in controls included TRBV5-6, TRBV5-1 and TRBV20-1.

CDR1 DFQATT and CDR2 SNEGSKA come from the germline V gene (reference sequence). The CDR3 is 13 residues long. This receptor was taken from a girl aged 5-17 years with multiple sclerosis. The V call is TRBV20-1, the J call TRBJ2-3; the match to TRBD2 covers 7 bases. The sample comprised blood. The CDR3, as DNA: TGCAGCGGCTGGGGGGGAACGACAGATACGCAGTATTTT. It codes for CSGWGGTTDTQYF.